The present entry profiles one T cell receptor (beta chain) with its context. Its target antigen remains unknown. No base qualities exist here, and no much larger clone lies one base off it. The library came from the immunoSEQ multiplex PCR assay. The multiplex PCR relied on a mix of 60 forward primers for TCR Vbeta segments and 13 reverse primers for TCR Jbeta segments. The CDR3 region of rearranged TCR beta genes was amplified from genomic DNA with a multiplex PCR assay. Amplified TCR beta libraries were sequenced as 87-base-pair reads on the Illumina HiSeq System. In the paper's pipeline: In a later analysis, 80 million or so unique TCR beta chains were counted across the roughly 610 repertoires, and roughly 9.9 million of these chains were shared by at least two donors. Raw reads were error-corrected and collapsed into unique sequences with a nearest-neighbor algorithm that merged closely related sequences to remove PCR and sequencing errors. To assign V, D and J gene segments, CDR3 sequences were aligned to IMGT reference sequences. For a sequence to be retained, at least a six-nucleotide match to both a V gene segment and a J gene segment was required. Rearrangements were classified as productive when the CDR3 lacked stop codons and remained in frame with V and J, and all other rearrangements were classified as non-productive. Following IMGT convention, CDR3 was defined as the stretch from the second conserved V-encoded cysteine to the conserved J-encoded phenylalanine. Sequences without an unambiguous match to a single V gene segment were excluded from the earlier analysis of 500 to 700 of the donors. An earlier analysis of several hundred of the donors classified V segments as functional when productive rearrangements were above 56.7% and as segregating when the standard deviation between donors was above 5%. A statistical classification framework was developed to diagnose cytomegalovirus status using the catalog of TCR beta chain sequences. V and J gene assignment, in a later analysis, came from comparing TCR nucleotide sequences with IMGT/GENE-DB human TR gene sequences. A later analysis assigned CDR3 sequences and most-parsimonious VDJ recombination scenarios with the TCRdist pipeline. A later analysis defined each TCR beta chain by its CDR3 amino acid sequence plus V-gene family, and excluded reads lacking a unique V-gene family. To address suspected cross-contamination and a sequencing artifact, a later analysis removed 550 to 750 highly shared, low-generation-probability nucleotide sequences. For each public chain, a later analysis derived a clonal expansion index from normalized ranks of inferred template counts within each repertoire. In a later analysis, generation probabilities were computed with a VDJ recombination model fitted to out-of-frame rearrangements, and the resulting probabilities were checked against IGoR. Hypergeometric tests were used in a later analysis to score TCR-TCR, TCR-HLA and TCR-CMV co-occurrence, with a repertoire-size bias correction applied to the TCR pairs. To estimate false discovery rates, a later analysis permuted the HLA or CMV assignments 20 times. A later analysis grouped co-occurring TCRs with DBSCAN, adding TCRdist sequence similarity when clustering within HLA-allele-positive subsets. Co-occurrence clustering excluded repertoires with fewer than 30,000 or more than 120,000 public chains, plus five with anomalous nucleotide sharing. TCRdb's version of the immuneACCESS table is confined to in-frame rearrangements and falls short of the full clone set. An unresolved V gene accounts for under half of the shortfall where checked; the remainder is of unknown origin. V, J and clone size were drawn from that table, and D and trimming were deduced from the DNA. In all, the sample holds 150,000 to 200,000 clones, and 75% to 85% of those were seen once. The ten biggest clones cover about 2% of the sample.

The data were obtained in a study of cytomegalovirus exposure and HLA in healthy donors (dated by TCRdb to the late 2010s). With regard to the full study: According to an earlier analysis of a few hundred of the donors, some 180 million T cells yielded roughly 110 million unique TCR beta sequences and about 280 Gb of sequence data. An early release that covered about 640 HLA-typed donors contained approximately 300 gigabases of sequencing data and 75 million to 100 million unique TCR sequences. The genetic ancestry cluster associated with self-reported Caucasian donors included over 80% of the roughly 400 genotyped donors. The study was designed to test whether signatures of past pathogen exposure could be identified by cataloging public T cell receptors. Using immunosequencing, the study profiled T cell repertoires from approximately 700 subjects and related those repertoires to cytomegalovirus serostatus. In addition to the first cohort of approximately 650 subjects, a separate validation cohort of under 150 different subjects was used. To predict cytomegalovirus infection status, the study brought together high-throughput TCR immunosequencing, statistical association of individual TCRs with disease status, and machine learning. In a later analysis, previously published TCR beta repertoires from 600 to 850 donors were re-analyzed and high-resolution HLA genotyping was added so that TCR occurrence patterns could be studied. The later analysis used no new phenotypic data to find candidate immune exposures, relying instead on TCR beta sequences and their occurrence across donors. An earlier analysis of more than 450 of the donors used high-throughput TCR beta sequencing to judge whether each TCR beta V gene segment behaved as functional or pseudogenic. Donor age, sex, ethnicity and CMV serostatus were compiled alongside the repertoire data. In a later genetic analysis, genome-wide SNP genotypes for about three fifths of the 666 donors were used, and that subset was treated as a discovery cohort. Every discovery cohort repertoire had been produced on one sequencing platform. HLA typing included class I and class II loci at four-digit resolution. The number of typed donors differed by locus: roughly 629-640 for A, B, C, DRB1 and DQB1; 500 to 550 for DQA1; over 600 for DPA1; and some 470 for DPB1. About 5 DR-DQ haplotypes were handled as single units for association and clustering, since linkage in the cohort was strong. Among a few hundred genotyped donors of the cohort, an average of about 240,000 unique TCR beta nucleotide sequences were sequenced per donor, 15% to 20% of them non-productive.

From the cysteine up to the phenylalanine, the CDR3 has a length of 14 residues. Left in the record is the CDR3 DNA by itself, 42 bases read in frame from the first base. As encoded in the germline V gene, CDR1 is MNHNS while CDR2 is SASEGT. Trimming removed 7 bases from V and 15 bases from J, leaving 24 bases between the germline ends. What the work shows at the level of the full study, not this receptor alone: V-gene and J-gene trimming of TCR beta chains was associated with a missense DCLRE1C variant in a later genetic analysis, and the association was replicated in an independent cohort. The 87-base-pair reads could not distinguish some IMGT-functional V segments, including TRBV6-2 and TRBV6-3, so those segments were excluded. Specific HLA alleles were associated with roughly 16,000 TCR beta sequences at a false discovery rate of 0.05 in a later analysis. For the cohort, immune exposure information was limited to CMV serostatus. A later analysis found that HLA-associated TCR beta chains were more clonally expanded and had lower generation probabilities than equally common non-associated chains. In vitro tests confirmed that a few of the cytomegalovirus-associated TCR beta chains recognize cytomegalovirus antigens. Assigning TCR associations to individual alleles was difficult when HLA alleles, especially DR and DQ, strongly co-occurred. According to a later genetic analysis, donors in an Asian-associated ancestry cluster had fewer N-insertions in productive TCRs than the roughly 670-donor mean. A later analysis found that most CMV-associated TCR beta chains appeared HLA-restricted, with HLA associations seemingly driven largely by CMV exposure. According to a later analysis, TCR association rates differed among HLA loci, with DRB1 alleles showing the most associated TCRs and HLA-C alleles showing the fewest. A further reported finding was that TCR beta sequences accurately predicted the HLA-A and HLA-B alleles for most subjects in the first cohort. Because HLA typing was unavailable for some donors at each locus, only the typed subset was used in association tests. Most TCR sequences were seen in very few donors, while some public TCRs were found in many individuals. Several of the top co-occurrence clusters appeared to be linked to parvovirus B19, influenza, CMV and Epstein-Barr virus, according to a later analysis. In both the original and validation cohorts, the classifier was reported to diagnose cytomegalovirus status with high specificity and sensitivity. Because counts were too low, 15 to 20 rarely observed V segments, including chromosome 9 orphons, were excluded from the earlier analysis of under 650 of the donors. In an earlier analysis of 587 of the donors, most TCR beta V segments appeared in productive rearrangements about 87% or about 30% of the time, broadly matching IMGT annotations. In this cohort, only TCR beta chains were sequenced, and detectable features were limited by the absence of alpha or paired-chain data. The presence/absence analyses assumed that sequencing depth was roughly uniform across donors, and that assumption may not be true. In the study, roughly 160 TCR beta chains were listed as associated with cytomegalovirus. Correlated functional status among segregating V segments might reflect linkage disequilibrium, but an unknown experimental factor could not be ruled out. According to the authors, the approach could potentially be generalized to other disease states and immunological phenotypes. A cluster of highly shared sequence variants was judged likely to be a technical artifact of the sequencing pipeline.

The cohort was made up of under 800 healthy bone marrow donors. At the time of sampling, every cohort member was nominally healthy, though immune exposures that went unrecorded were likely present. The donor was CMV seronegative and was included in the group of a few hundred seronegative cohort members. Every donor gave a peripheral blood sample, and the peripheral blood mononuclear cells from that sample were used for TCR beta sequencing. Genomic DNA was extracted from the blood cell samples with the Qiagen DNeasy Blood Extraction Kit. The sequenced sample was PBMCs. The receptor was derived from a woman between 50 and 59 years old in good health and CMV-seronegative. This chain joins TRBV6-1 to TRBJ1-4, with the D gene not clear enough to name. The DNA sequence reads TGTGCCAGCACTGCTAGTGACGGGATGGAGGTGGTGTTTTTT. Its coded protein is CASTASDGMEVVFF.